This TCR beta chain was documented in a study of cytomegalovirus exposure and HLA in healthy donors. Overall study findings and caveats: Near-uniform donor sequencing depth was presumed by presence/absence analyses. Cytomegalovirus association was listed for 170 or so TCR beta chains. Later analysis identified 15,000 to 20,000 TCR beta sequences associated with HLA alleles, using a false discovery rate threshold of 0.05. V- and J-gene trimming of TCR beta was linked (in a later analysis) to a missense DCLRE1C variant.

CDR1 and CDR2 (germline): MNHNS, SASEGT. V shed 3 bases and J shed 6 bases, with 18 bases lying between them. The CDR3 has 16 residues. A remark on this clone: Its antigen is not identified.

Primers included in the PCR were 60 Vbeta and 13 Jbeta primers. Clones were read by immunoSEQ multiplex PCR, and TCRdb kept only the in-frame ones, dropping some. The table records 75,000 to 90,000 clones, 60% to 85% of them present only once. The V gene is TRBV6-1, the J gene TRBJ1-5; maybe TRBD1 (5 bases). This receptor was taken from a man in his forties or fifties in good health and CMV-seronegative. The sequenced material came from PBMCs. CDR3 amino acids: CASSDGSGRAIQPQHF. The CDR3 DNA sequence: TGTGCCAGCAGTGACGGGTCAGGCAGGGCCATTCAGCCCCAGCATTTT.